These T cell receptor beta chains were read from a single sample in a study of blood T cell repertoires in COVID-19. Libraries were prepared by immunoSEQ multiplex PCR; TCRdb keeps only in-frame clonotypes and omits some of them. This sample has approximately 110,000 clones, with around 74% found just once. The specimen sequenced was peripheral blood. The receptors were gathered from a woman in her sixties or seventies with acute or convalescent COVID-19. The CDR3 runs from the conserved cysteine through the conserved F or W. A D gene is named only where the DNA matches it firmly. Size is stated for part of the rows, as once, few or many counts, or as a class when the clone is expanded.

TRBV5-1,NA,TRBJ2-3,TRBD2,CASSFLGAGGIDTQYF,TGCGCCAGCAGCTTTTTGGGAGCGGGGGGTATAGATACGCAGTATTTT
TRBV9,NA,TRBJ2-1,NA,CASSSRSQGPHNEQFF,TGTGCCAGCAGCTCCAGATCCCAGGGGCCCCACAATGAGCAGTTCTTC
TRBV30,NA,TRBJ2-6,NA,CAWSKDRISGANVLTF,TGTGCCTGGAGCAAGGACAGAATCTCTGGGGCCAACGTCCTGACTTTC
TRBV18,NA,TRBJ2-1,TRBD1,CASSPWDSHNEQFF,TGTGCCAGCTCACCATGGGACAGCCACAATGAGCAGTTCTTC
TRBV10-3,NA,TRBJ2-2,NA,CAISVGGTGELFF,TGTGCCATCAGCGTGGGGGGCACCGGGGAGCTGTTTTTT
TRBV3-1/TRBV3-2,NA,TRBJ1-4,TRBD1,CASSPSRDRGHKLFF,TGTGCCAGCAGCCCTTCCCGGGACAGGGGACACAAACTGTTTTTT
TRBV21-1,NA,TRBJ1-5,NA,CASSIRPGQEVYSNQPQHF,TGTGCCAGCAGCATACGCCCGGGACAGGAAGTTTATAGCAATCAGCCCCAGCATTTT
TRBV4-3,NA,TRBJ2-6,NA,CASSHSGANVLTF,TGCGCCAGCAGCCATTCGGGGGCCAACGTCCTGACTTTC
TRBV19,NA,TRBJ2-1,TRBD2,CASSIAGGPYNEQFF,TGTGCCAGTAGTATAGCGGGGGGGCCTTACAATGAGCAGTTCTTC
TRBV7-9,NA,TRBJ2-1,NA,CASSLRQYNEQFF,TGTGCCAGCAGCCTAAGACAGTACAATGAGCAGTTCTTC
TRBV12-3/TRBV12-4,NA,TRBJ2-3,NA,CASSFLSTDTQYF,TGTGCCAGCAGTTTCCTGTCCACAGATACGCAGTATTTT
TRBV18,NA,TRBJ2-3,TRBD2,CASSPGTSGADTQYF,TGTGCCAGCTCACCCGGGACTAGCGGGGCAGATACGCAGTATTTT
TRBV10-2,NA,TRBJ1-2,NA,CASSRGAEGYGYTF,TGCGCCAGCAGCAGAGGGGCGGAGGGCTATGGCTACACCTTC
TRBV5-1,NA,TRBJ2-2,TRBD2,CASSKQASGAAGELFF,TGCGCCAGCAGCAAGCAGGCTAGCGGGGCCGCCGGGGAGCTGTTTTTT
TRBV30,few,TRBJ2-2,NA,CAWSRFRTLSPNTGELFF,TGTGCCTGGAGTAGGTTCAGGACATTGTCTCCGAACACCGGGGAGCTGTTTTTT
TRBV6-5,NA,TRBJ1-1,NA,CASKGVSGFEAFF,TGTGCCAGCAAGGGAGTAAGTGGGTTTGAAGCTTTCTTT
TRBV24-1,NA,TRBJ1-3,TRBD1,CATGPGQVHSGNTIYF,TGTGCCACCGGTCCGGGACAGGTCCACTCTGGAAACACCATATATTTT
TRBV10-2,NA,TRBJ2-1,NA,CASSRGGNEQFF,TGCGCCAGCAGTAGGGGGGGCAATGAGCAGTTCTTC
TRBV13,NA,TRBJ2-3,TRBD2,CASSLIGLAEDTQYF,TGTGCCAGCAGCTTAATCGGACTAGCGGAAGATACGCAGTATTTT
TRBV19,NA,TRBJ2-2,TRBD1,CASKQGIPDTGELFF,TGTGCCAGCAAACAGGGGATTCCGGACACCGGGGAGCTGTTTTTT
TRBV24-1,NA,TRBJ1-1,TRBD1,CATSAPGQGAEAFF,TGTGCCACCAGTGCCCCGGGACAGGGGGCTGAAGCTTTCTTT
TRBV7-2,NA,TRBJ2-3,TRBD1,CASSPRARTGMGTDTQYF,TGTGCCAGCAGCCCCCGGGCGCGGACAGGGATGGGGACAGATACGCAGTATTTT
TRBV6-5,NA,TRBJ1-6,NA,CASKAGNSPLHF,TGTGCCAGCAAGGCGGGTAATTCACCCCTCCACTTT
TRBV20-1,NA,TRBJ2-1,NA,CSASVESEQFF,TGCAGTGCTAGTGTGGAGAGTGAGCAGTTCTTC
TRBV19,NA,TRBJ2-4,TRBD1,CASSPGDSTKNIQYF,TGTGCCAGTAGTCCTGGGGACAGCACAAAAAACATTCAGTACTTC
TRBV10-3,once,TRBJ1-1,NA,CAISDKNTEAFF,TGTGCCATCAGTGACAAGAACACTGAAGCTTTCTTT
TRBV19,NA,TRBJ2-2,NA,CASSMSRGTGELFF,TGTGCCAGTAGTATGTCTCGGGGGACCGGGGAGCTGTTTTTT
TRBV19,NA,TRBJ1-6,NA,CASSIGFNQGNSPLHF,TGTGCCAGTAGTATAGGCTTCAACCAGGGTAATTCACCCCTCCACTTT
TRBV27,few,TRBJ2-5,TRBD2,CASTTSGGAETQYF,TGTGCCAGCACGACTAGCGGGGGGGCGGAGACCCAGTACTTC
TRBV9,NA,TRBJ1-1,NA,CASSSPGQAFF,TGTGCCAGCAGCTCCCCTGGCCAAGCTTTCTTT
TRBV19,NA,TRBJ2-3,NA,CASSLLGGTDTQYF,TGTGCCAGTAGTTTACTAGGAGGCACAGATACGCAGTATTTT
TRBV5-1,NA,TRBJ2-1,NA,CASSLVRKGDEQFF,TGCGCCAGCAGCTTGGTGCGGAAAGGCGATGAGCAGTTCTTC
TRBV5-6,NA,TRBJ1-2,NA,CASSSTGGTFGYTF,TGTGCCAGCAGCAGTACGGGAGGGACCTTCGGCTACACCTTC
TRBV28,NA,TRBJ2-5,TRBD1,CASSPQGPATQYF,TGTGCCAGCAGCCCACAGGGGCCTGCGACCCAGTACTTC
TRBV18,NA,TRBJ1-1,NA,CASSQGTEAFF,TGTGCCAGCTCACAGGGGACTGAAGCTTTCTTT
TRBV2,few,TRBJ2-7,NA,CASSVNRNSYEQYF,TGTGCCAGCAGTGTCAACAGGAACTCCTACGAGCAGTACTTC
TRBV6-2/TRBV6-3,once,TRBJ2-3,NA,CASSYGAPATQYF,TGTGCCAGCAGTTACGGGGCCCCCGCTACGCAGTATTTT
TRBV2,NA,TRBJ1-5,NA,CASGIFAGGNQPQHF,TGTGCCAGCGGGATCTTTGCCGGGGGCAATCAGCCCCAGCATTTT
TRBV27,NA,TRBJ2-3,NA,CASSPLESDTQYF,TGTGCCAGCAGTCCCCTTGAGTCAGATACGCAGTATTTT
TRBV30,NA,TRBJ1-5,TRBD1,CAWSGQGGLPQHF,TGTGCCTGGAGTGGACAGGGAGGATTGCCCCAGCATTTT
TRBV6-4,many,TRBJ1-1,NA,CASSLREGGEAFF,TGTGCCAGCAGCCTCCGGGAGGGAGGGGAAGCTTTCTTT
TRBV18,NA,TRBJ2-5,TRBD2,CASSLDGGETQYF,TGTGCCAGCTCCCTCGACGGGGGGGAGACCCAGTACTTC
TRBV9,once,TRBJ1-2,TRBD1,CASSVAGTAYGYTF,TGTGCCAGCAGCGTAGCTGGGACAGCCTATGGCTACACCTTC
TRBV6-5,NA,TRBJ2-2,TRBD2,CASSSGGAAGELFF,TGTGCCAGCAGTAGCGGGGGGGCCGCCGGGGAGCTGTTTTTT
TRBV29-1,NA,TRBJ2-1,TRBD2,CSVRTSGSRSSYNEQFF,TGCAGCGTCCGGACTAGCGGGTCCAGGAGCTCCTACAATGAGCAGTTCTTC
TRBV5-4,NA,TRBJ2-5,TRBD2,CASSSKPSGYGETQYF,TGTGCCAGCAGCTCGAAGCCTAGCGGTTACGGGGAGACCCAGTACTTC
TRBV9,many,TRBJ1-1,NA,CASSVAQYTEAFF,TGTGCCAGCAGCGTAGCGCAGTACACTGAAGCTTTCTTT
TRBV19,NA,TRBJ2-2,TRBD1,CASSSRDRVSGELFF,TGTGCCAGTAGTTCCCGGGACAGGGTTTCCGGGGAGCTGTTTTTT
TRBV4-2,NA,TRBJ2-5,TRBD1,CASSQRRTGQETQYF,TGTGCCAGCAGCCAACGAAGGACAGGGCAAGAGACCCAGTACTTC
TRBV30,NA,TRBJ2-1,NA,CAWSVGGAFNEQFF,TGTGCCTGGAGTGTTGGTGGGGCCTTCAATGAGCAGTTCTTC
TRBV7-6,NA,TRBJ2-6,TRBD2,CASSLPGGRAGANVLTF,TGTGCCAGCAGCTTACCCGGGGGGAGGGCTGGGGCCAACGTCCTGACTTTC
TRBV9,few,TRBJ1-5,NA,CASSVEAGLEPQHF,TGTGCCAGCAGCGTAGAGGCGGGGTTGGAGCCCCAGCATTTT
TRBV10-1,few,TRBJ2-1,NA,CASSESRGGYNEQFF,TGCGCCAGCAGTGAGTCGAGGGGGGGATACAATGAGCAGTTCTTC